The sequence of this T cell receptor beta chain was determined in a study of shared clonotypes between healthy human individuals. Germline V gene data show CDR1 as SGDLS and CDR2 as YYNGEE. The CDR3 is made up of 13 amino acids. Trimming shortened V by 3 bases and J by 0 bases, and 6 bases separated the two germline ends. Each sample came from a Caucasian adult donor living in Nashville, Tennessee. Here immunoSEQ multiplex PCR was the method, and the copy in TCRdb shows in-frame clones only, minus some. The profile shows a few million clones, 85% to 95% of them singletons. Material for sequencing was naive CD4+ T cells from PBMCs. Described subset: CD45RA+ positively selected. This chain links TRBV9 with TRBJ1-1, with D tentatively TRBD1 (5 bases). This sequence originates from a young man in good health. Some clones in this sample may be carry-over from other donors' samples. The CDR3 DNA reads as TGTGCCAGCAGCGAGACAGTGAACACTGAAGCTTTCTTT. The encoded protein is CASSETVNTEAFF.